These T cell receptor beta chains were read from a single sample in a study of persistence of HIV-infected CD4 T cells. Profiling relied on immunoSEQ multiplex PCR, and the TCRdb table lists in-frame clones only, not all of them. The sample has 30,000 to 45,000 clones; approximately 80% are singletons. Their antigens are not known. This material consisted of CD4+ T cells sorted from PBMCs after approximately 18-hour stimulation, taken from a patient who received antiretroviral therapy. The receptors originated from an adult man with HIV who was CMV-seropositive. Each CDR3 is given with its conserved first and last residue.

j_call	v_call	cdr3_aa
TRBJ1-5	TRBV12-3/TRBV12-4	CASSLRVEAQHF
TRBJ2-2	TRBV24-1	CATSDSGTGRNTGELFF
TRBJ2-3	TRBV10-1	CASSERRGAPDTQYF
TRBJ1-1	TRBV10-3	CAISSTGAGTEAFF
TRBJ2-3	TRBV7-3	CASSLQPAGAPTDTQYF
TRBJ1-2	TRBV5-1	CASSLDTGGGGYTF
TRBJ2-7	TRBV6-6	CASSFDREHEQYF
TRBJ1-2	TRBV3-1/TRBV3-2	CASSQGGRNGGYTF
TRBJ1-1	TRBV19	CASSISRTEAFF
TRBJ2-2	TRBV4-1	CASSLPNTGELFF
TRBJ2-1	TRBV30	CAWSVGQGAFEQFF
TRBJ2-3	TRBV11-3	CASSTQGAKQYF
TRBJ1-1	TRBV7-9	CASSLGQGWGTEAFF
TRBJ2-3	TRBV28	CASSPPSSGASTDTQYF
TRBJ2-2	TRBV10-2	CASKRGNTGELFF